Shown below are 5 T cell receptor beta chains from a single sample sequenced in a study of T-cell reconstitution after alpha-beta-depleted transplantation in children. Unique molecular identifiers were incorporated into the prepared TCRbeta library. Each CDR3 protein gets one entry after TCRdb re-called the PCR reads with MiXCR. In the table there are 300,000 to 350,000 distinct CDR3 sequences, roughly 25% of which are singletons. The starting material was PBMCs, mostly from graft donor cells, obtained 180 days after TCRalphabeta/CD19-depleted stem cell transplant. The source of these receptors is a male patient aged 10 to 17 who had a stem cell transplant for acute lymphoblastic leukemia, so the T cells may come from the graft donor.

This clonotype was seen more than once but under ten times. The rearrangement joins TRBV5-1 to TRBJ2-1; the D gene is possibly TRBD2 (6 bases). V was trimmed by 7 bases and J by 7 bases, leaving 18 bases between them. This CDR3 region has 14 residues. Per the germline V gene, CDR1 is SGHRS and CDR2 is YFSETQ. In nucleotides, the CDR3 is TGCGCCAGCTCTATCTCGGAGGGCCCAAATGAGCAGTTCTTC. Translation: CASSISEGPNEQFF.

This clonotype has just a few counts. CDR3 sequence: CASQTGTGFYEQYF. CDR3 DNA sequence: TGTGCCAGCCAAACGGGGACAGGGTTTTACGAGCAGTACTTC. The chain couples TRBV12-3 or TRBV12-4 to TRBJ2-7; 9 bases are shared with TRBD1. Trimming took 8 bases from V and 4 from J; bases not matched to a gene: 9. This CDR3 comprises 14 residues.

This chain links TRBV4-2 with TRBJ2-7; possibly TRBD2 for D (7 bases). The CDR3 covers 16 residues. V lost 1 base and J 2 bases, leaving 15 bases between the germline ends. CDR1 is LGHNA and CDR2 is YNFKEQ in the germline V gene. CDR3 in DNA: TGTGCCAGCAGCCAAGCTGTCCGGGGGGCAACCTACGAGCAGTACTTC. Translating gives CASSQAVRGATYEQYF.

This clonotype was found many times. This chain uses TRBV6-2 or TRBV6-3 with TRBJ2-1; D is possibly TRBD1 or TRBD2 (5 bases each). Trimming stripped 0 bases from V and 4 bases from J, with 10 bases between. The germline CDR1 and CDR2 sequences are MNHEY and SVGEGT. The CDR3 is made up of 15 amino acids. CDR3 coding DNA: TGTGCCAGCAGTTACTCGGGACGGGTTTACAATGAGCAGTTCTTC. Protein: CASSYSGRVYNEQFF.

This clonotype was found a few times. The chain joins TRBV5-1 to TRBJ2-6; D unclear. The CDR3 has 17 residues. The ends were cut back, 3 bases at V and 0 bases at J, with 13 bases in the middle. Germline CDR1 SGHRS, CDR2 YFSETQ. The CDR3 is CASSWRQSGSGANVLTF. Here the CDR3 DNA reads TGCGCCAGCAGCTGGCGTCAGTCCGGCTCTGGGGCCAACGTCCTGACTTTC.